Presented here are 28 T cell receptor beta chains from one specimen sequenced in a study of shared clonotypes between healthy human individuals. The method was immunoSEQ multiplex PCR; TCRdb's version includes in-frame clones alone and lacks a portion of them. This sample yields about 1 million clones, of which roughly 80% are seen a single time; about 1.5% belongs to the top ten. The sample was memory CD4+ T cells sorted from blood. Subset denoted: CD45RA-negative fraction. The receptors derive from a man between 18 and 35 years old in good health.

This clone showed up just once. This sequence joins TRBV2 and TRBJ2-5, with D possibly being TRBD2 (5 bases). Trimming cost V 6 bases and J 8 bases, with 10 bases left between them. Per the germline V gene, CDR1 is SNHLY and CDR2 is FYNNEI. The CDR3 length is 11 residues. The CDR3 nucleotides read TGTGCCAGCAGACAACGGGGAACCCAGTACTTC. It translates to CASRQRGTQYF.

The chain is built from TRBV6-6 and TRBJ2-3; the match to TRBD2 covers 7 bases. The CDR3 has 14 residues. Germline CDR1 and CDR2: MNHNY and SVGAGI (reference sequence). V gave up 7 bases and J gave up 1 base; unmatched junction bases: 5. The CDR3 DNA follows: TGTGCCAGCACCCCCGCGGGGGGCACAGATACGCAGTATTTT. It is translated as CASTPAGGTDTQYF.

This clone came up many times. The CDR3 nucleotides read TGCGCCAGCGCCGGACAGGCGAACACTGAAGCTTTCTTT. Protein product: CASAGQANTEAFF. The V and J genes are TRBV10-2 and TRBJ1-1, with TRBD1 identical over 7 bases. CDR3 length: 13 amino acids. Trimming took 8 bases from V and 1 from J; bases not matched to a gene: 4. Germline V gene lookup returns CDR1 WSHSY and CDR2 SAAADI.

This rearrangement joins TRBV6-1 to TRBJ1-6; a possible D gene is TRBD1 (5 bases). The CDR3 is made up of 15 amino acids. Trimming removed 0 bases from V and 7 bases from J, with 10 bases in between. Germline V gene sequence: CDR1 MNHNS, CDR2 SASEGT. The CDR3 here is CASSEAGTPNSPLHF. CDR3 DNA: TGTGCCAGCAGTGAAGCCGGGACCCCAAATTCACCCCTCCACTTT.

This clone was counted at least ten times. The chain employs TRBV30 and TRBJ2-3; TRBD2 aligns across 10 bases. The CDR3 extends over 16 amino acids. Trimming took 4 bases from V and 3 from J; bases not matched to a gene: 10. CDR1 GTSNPN and CDR2 SVGIG come from the germline V gene (reference sequence). The DNA of the CDR3 is TGTGCCTGGACCTATGAACTAGCGGGAAATACAGATACGCAGTATTTT. Protein: CAWTYELAGNTDTQYF.

This rearrangement joins TRBV30 to TRBJ2-4; maybe TRBD2 (5 bases). Germline V gene lookup returns CDR1 GTSNPN and CDR2 SVGIG (reference sequence). CDR3 length: 16 residues. V was pared by 0 bases and J by 1 base, with 13 bases between. The CDR3 DNA reads as TGTGCCTGGAGTGTACTCAGCGGTCGGGCCAAAAACATTCAGTACTTC. Its translation is CAWSVLSGRAKNIQYF.

V and J are TRBV10-2 and TRBJ1-1, with D possibly matching TRBD1 (5 bases). This CDR3 is built from 14 residues. V lost 1 base and J lost 5, with 11 bases in between. Germline CDR1 WSHSY, CDR2 SAAADI. The CDR3 region is CASSEFFGGTEAFF. CDR3 DNA sequence: TGCGCCAGCAGTGAGTTCTTTGGGGGGACTGAAGCTTTCTTT.

The chain combines TRBV2 with TRBJ1-1; perhaps TRBD1 as D (6 bases). The CDR3 spans 13 residues. V shed 6 bases and J shed 3 bases, with 11 bases lying between them. CDR1 is SNHLY, CDR2 FYNNEI, per germline. CDR3 protein: CASSGGGYTEAFF. CDR3 sequence (DNA): TGTGCCAGCAGCGGGGGGGGCTACACTGAAGCTTTCTTT.

The chain combines TRBV30 with TRBJ2-7, with TRBD2 matching 14 bases. In germline, CDR1 is GTSNPN, CDR2 SVGIG (reference sequence). Unmatched junction bases numbered 15, after V lost 2 bases and J lost 3 bases. The CDR3 totals 19 residues. The CDR3 reads CAWSTPTSGGVRIVYEQYF. CDR3 DNA sequence: TGTGCCTGGAGTACCCCGACTAGCGGGGGGGTGCGGATCGTCTACGAGCAGTACTTC.

The CDR3 coding sequence is TGTGCCAGCAGCTTAGCGGGAGGGTTCGATGAGCAGTTCTTC. It translates to CASSLAGGFDEQFF. This rearrangement joins TRBV7-2 to TRBJ2-1; 7 bases fit TRBD2. Germline V gene data show CDR1 as SGHTA and CDR2 as FQGNSA. This CDR3 is 14 amino acids long. J was trimmed by 8 bases and V by 0 bases; bases with no gene match: 4.

This clone was recorded only once. The chain employs TRBV30 and TRBJ1-4, with D possibly TRBD1 on 6 matching bases. Germline assignment: CDR1 GTSNPN and CDR2 SVGIG (reference sequence). Trimming stripped 0 bases from V and 7 bases from J, with 12 bases between. This CDR3 has 14 amino acids. CDR3 in DNA: TGTGCCTGGAGTGTTGGGACAAGTACTGAAAAACTGTTTTTT. Translating gives CAWSVGTSTEKLFF.

This sequence joins TRBV25-1 and TRBJ1-6; TRBD1 might be the D (6 bases). This CDR3 has 15 residues. Trimming left V 6 bases short and J 5 bases short, with 14 bases between. The germline V gene has CDR1 MGHDK and CDR2 SYGVNS. CDR3: CASSRRGGDNSPLHF. The CDR3 DNA reads TGTGCCAGCAGCCGCAGGGGTGGGGATAATTCACCCCTCCACTTT.

In its sample, this clone was seen many times. The genes are TRBV27 and TRBJ1-4; tentatively, D is TRBD1 (6 bases). The germline V and J ends were trimmed by 2 bases and 0 bases, with 7 bases remaining between them. Germline CDR1 and CDR2: MNHEY and SMNVEV (reference sequence). CDR3 length: 15 residues. In nucleotides, the CDR3 is TGTGCCAGCAGTTTAACAGGGACAACTAATGAAAAACTGTTTTTT. This encodes CASSLTGTTNEKLFF.

V and J are TRBV5-8 and TRBJ1-1; D uncertain. The CDR3 totals 13 residues. The germline CDR1 and CDR2 sequences are SGHTS and YDEGEE. The ends were cut back, 0 bases at V and 4 bases at J, with 7 bases in the middle. CDR3: CASSLGQFTEAFF. CDR3 in DNA: TGTGCCAGCAGCTTGGGTCAGTTCACTGAAGCTTTCTTT.

The V call is TRBV6-6, the J call TRBJ1-2; TRBD1 agrees at 8 bases. CDR3 length equals 13 residues. Germline trimming cut 4 bases from V and 3 bases from J; bases unmatched to any gene: 1. Per germline, CDR1 MNHNY and CDR2 SVGAGI (reference sequence). The CDR3 protein is CASSSQGDYGYTF. DNA of the CDR3: TGTGCCAGCAGTTCACAGGGGGACTATGGCTACACCTTC.

This chain joins TRBV5-4 and TRBJ2-7, with 8 nucleotides matching TRBD1. V lost 4 bases to trimming and J lost 8 bases; unmatched junction nucleotides: 11. CDR3 length equals 14 residues. Germline loops: CDR1 SGHNT, CDR2 YYREEE (reference sequence). In DNA, the CDR3 is TGTGCCAGCAGCCCCGACAGGGGCGGTATGAAGCAGTACTTC. Translation gives CASSPDRGGMKQYF.

V gene TRBV28 combines with J gene TRBJ2-7, with D unclear. The CDR3 runs 16 residues. Germline values: CDR1 MDHEN, CDR2 SYDVKM. V lost 5 bases and J lost 4, with 21 bases in between. The CDR3 DNA is TGTGCCAGCAGTCCTCAAATGCGTGCCGACGGATACGAGCAGTACTTC. It encodes CASSPQMRADGYEQYF.

V usage is TRBV7-8 and J usage is TRBJ1-1; 11 nucleotides agree with TRBD1. The CDR3 runs 14 residues. Germline assignment: CDR1 SGHVS and CDR2 FQNEAQ. The junction had 6 bases not matched to a gene; V was cut back by 5 bases and J by 7 bases. CDR3 in amino acids: CASSQGQGVIEAFF. CDR3 DNA: TGTGCCAGCAGCCAGGGACAGGGGGTGATTGAAGCTTTCTTT.

This clone was observed a single time. The CDR3 DNA follows: TGTGCTAGTGGTTTCGACCGGGCGTATAATTCACCCCTCCACTTT. Encoded protein: CASGFDRAYNSPLHF. This chain uses TRBV12-5 with TRBJ1-6, with D uncertain. CDR3 length equals 15 residues. Trimming cost V 3 bases and J 4 bases, with 10 bases left between them. Germline V gene sequence: CDR1 LGHNT, CDR2 FRNRAP.

The rearrangement uses TRBV5-4 and TRBJ2-1, with TRBD2 identical over 10 bases. CDR1 SGHNT and CDR2 YYREEE come from the germline V gene (reference sequence). The trim removed 0 bases at V and 8 bases at J, leaving 5 bases unmatched. The CDR3 totals 15 residues. This chain's CDR3 is CASSLGLAGVDEQFF. CDR3 nucleotide sequence: TGTGCCAGCAGCTTGGGTCTAGCGGGAGTTGATGAGCAGTTCTTC.

The J gene is TRBJ2-7, the V gene TRBV7-2, with 8 bases aligning to TRBD2. J lost 2 bases, V lost 4 bases, and 10 bases had no gene match. This CDR3 contains 16 residues. Germline assignment: CDR1 SGHTA and CDR2 FQGNSA. CDR3 residues: CASSSRGSGDAYEQYF. The CDR3 region has the DNA TGTGCCAGCAGCTCCCGTGGTAGCGGGGATGCCTACGAGCAGTACTTC.

J is TRBJ1-6 and V is TRBV7-2; no clear D. Trimming pared 5 bases from V and 4 bases from J, leaving 6 bases between. Germline CDR1 is SGHTA and CDR2 is FQGNSA. CDR3 length: 13 amino acids. This CDR3 reads CASSPPYNSPLHF. The DNA of the CDR3 is TGTGCCAGCAGCCCCCCTTATAATTCACCCCTCCACTTT. The full variable domain, in which reference TRBV7-2 and TRBJ1-6 provide the parts outside the CDR3, is GAGVSQSPSNKVTEKGKDVELRCDPISGHTALYWYRQSLGQGLEFLIYFQGNSAPDKSGLPSDRFSAERTGGSVSTLTIQRTQQEDSAVYLCASSPPYNSPLHFGNGTRLTVT.

This clone appeared a few times. Other nucleotide sequences in the sample specify the same CDR3. The V call is TRBV10-1, the J call TRBJ2-5; 11 bases fit TRBD1. The germline gives CDR1 WNHNN, CDR2 SYGVQD (reference sequence). This CDR3 region has 14 residues. V lost 8 bases, J lost 2 bases, and 4 bases stayed unmatched. The CDR3 DNA reads as TGCGCCAGCGCCCGGGACAGGGGGCAAGAGACCCAGTACTTC. Its protein product is CASARDRGQETQYF.

V and J are TRBV5-5 and TRBJ1-5; 9 bases are shared with TRBD1. Germline trimming cut 1 base from V and 3 bases from J; bases unmatched to any gene: 8. Germline V gives CDR1 SGHKS, CDR2 YYEKEE (reference sequence). The CDR3 spans 17 residues. CDR3 protein: CASSLNTGTGNNQPQHF. The CDR3 DNA is TGTGCCAGCAGCTTGAACACCGGGACAGGGAACAATCAGCCCCAGCATTTT. The full variable domain, in which reference TRBV5-5 and TRBJ1-5 provide the parts outside the CDR3, is DAGVTQSPTHLIKTRGQQVTLRCSPISGHKSVSWYQQVLGQGPQFIFQYYEKEERGRGNFPDRFSARQFPNYSSELNVNALLLGDSALYLCASSLNTGTGNNQPQHFGDGTRLSIL.

This clone was observed once. The chain combines TRBV7-9 with TRBJ2-3, with 10 bases matching TRBD1. The V segment lost 5 bases and the J segment 2 bases; nucleotides outside the gene matches: 4. Germline lookup yields CDR1 SEHNR and CDR2 FQNEAQ (reference sequence). This CDR3 is 15 amino acids long. DNA for the CDR3: TGTGCCAGCAGCCGGACAGGGGGATCCACAGATACGCAGTATTTT. Its translation is CASSRTGGSTDTQYF.

The J gene is TRBJ1-2, the V gene TRBV7-2; a weak D match, TRBD1 (6 bases). Germline values: CDR1 SGHTA, CDR2 FQGNSA. This CDR3 spans 16 amino acids. Trimming shortened V by 0 bases and J by 6 bases, and 17 bases separated the two germline ends. The CDR3 sequence: CASSLARGAAPHGYTF. Written as DNA, the CDR3 is TGTGCCAGCAGCTTAGCGCGGGGGGCGGCCCCCCATGGCTACACCTTC.

The table lists this clone with a count of one. The gene calls are TRBV6-5 and TRBJ2-7; 10 nucleotides align to TRBD1. The CDR3 extends over 15 amino acids. V trimming: 6 bases; J trimming: 2 bases; junction bases outside the gene matches: 7. Per the germline V gene, CDR1 is MNHEY and CDR2 is SVGAGI. CDR3 coding DNA: TGTGCCAGCAGGAAGGGACAGGGGAGGCCCTACGAGCAGTACTTC. It translates to CASRKGQGRPYEQYF.

V is TRBV28 and J is TRBJ1-2; D possibly corresponds to TRBD1 (6 bases). V shed 6 bases and J shed 3 bases, with 14 bases lying between them. CDR3 size: 14 residues. Germline loops: CDR1 MDHEN, CDR2 SYDVKM. The CDR3 sequence: CASSRTDSYYGYTF. CDR3 in DNA: TGTGCCAGCAGCCGGACAGACTCTTACTATGGCTACACCTTC.